The TCR beta chain described here comes from a study of shared clonotypes between healthy human individuals. Regarding the study as a whole: Sharing of clonotypes among donors was expected to vary with sequencing depth.

TCRdb's table, derived via immunoSEQ multiplex PCR, lists solely in-frame clones and lacks some. The sample contains about 490,000 clones, approximately 80% of which appear only once. Germline assignment: CDR1 LNHDA and CDR2 SQIVND (reference sequence). This CDR3 region has 14 residues. The trim removed 4 bases at V and 3 bases at J, leaving 3 bases unmatched. A note on this clone: The antigen remains unidentified.

The receptor was isolated from a woman between 40 and 55 years old in good health. Some clones in this sample may be carry-over from other donors' samples. J is TRBJ1-5 and V is TRBV19, with 7 positions matching TRBD1. The sample taken for sequencing was PBMCs. The CDR3 loop is CASSRDRDNQPQHF. In nucleotides, the CDR3 is TGTGCCAGTAGTAGGGACAGAGACAATCAGCCCCAGCATTTT.